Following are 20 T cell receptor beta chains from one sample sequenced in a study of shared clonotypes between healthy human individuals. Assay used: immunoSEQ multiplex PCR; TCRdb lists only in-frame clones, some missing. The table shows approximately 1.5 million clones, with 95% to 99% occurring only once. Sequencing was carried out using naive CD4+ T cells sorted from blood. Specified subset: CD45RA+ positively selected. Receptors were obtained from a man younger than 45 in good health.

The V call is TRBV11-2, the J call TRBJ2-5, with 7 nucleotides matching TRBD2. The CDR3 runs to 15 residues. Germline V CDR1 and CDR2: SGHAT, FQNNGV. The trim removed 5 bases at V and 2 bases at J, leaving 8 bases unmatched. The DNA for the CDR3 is TGTGCCAGCAGCCCCGGGCGGGAGCCTCAAGAGACCCAGTACTTC. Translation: CASSPGREPQETQYF.

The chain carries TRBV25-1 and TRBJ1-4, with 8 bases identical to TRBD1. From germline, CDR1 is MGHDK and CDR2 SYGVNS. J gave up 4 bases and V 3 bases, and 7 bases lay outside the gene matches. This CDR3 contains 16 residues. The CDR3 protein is CASSETTGGSNEKLFF. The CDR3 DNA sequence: TGTGCCAGCAGTGAGACTACAGGGGGGAGTAATGAAAAACTGTTTTTT.

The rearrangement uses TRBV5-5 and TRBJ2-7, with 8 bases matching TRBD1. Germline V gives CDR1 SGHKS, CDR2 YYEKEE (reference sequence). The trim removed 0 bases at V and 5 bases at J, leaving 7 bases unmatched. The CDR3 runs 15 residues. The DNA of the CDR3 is TGTGCCAGCAGCTTGGCGGGGACAGGAGGCGACGAGCAGTACTTC. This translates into CASSLAGTGGDEQYF.

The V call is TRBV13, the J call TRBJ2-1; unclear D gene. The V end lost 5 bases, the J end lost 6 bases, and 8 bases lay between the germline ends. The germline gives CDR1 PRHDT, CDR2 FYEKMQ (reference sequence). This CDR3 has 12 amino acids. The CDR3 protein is CASSLDVNEQFF. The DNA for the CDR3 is TGTGCCAGCAGCCTAGACGTCAATGAGCAGTTCTTC.

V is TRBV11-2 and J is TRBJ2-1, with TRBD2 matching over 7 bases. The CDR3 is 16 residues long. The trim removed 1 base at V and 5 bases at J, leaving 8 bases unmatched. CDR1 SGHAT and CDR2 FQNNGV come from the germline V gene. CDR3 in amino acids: CASSLVVSSGHNEQFF. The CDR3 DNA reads TGTGCCAGCAGCTTAGTAGTGTCTAGCGGCCACAATGAGCAGTTCTTC.

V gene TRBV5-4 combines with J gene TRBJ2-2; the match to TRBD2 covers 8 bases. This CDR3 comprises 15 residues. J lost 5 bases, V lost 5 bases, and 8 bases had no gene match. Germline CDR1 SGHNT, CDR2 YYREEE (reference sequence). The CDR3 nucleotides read TGTGCCAGCAGGACAGCGGGAGTCCCAACCGGGGAGCTGTTTTTT. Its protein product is CASRTAGVPTGELFF.

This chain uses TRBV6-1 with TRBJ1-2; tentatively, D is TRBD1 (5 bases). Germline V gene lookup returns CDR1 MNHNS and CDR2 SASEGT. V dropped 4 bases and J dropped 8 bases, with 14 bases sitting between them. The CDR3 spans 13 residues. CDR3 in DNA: TGTGCCAGCAGTGCCATTCAACAGGAGGGCTACACCTTC. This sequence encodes CASSAIQQEGYTF.

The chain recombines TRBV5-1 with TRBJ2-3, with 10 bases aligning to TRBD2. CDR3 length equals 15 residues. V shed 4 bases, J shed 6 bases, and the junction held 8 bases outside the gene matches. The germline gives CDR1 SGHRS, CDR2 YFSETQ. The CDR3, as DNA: TGCGCCAGCAGCCCTTTAGCGGGAGGCTCTGATACGCAGTATTTT. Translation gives CASSPLAGGSDTQYF. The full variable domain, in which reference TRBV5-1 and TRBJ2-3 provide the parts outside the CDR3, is KAGVTQTPRYLIKTRGQQVTLSCSPISGHRSVSWYQQTPGQGLQFLFEYFSETQRNKGNFPGRFSGRQFSNSRSEMNVSTLELGDSALYLCASSPLAGGSDTQYFGPGTRLTVL.

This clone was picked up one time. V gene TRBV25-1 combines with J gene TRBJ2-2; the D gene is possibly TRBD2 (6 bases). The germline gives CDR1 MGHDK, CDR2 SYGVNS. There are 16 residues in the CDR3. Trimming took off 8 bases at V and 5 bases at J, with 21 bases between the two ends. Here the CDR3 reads CASGRRFTAGTGELFF. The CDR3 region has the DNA TGTGCCAGCGGCCGGAGGTTTACGGCGGGGACCGGGGAGCTGTTTTTT.

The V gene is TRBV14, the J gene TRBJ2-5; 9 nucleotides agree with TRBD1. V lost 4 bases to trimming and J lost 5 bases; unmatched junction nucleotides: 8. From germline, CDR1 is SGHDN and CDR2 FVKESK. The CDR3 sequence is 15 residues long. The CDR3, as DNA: TGTGCCAGCAGCCCTCAGGGGACAGGGCGGGAGACCCAGTACTTC. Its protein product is CASSPQGTGRETQYF.

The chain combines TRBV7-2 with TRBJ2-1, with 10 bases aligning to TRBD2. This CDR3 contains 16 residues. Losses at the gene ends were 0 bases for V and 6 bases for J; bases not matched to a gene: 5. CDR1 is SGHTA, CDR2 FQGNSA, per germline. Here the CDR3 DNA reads TGTGCCAGCAGCTTAGCTAGCGGGAGGCCGGGCAATGAGCAGTTCTTC. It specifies CASSLASGRPGNEQFF.

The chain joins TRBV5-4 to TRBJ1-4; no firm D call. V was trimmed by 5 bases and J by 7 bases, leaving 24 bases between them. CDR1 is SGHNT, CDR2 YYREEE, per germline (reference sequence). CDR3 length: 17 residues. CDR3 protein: CASSTFGEKNWGEKLFF. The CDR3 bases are TGTGCCAGCAGTACGTTTGGCGAGAAAAACTGGGGTGAAAAACTGTTTTTT. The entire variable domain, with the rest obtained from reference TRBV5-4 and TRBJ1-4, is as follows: ETGVTQSPTHLIKTRGQQVTLRCSSQSGHNTVSWYQQALGQGPQFIFQYYREEENGRGNFPPRFSGLQFPNYSSELNVNALELDDSALYLCASSTFGEKNWGEKLFFGSGTQLSVL.

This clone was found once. The CDR3: CASSTYRGLDTEAFF. The CDR3 DNA reads as TGTGCCAGCAGCACCTACAGGGGGCTCGACACTGAAGCTTTCTTT. The gene calls are TRBV21-1 and TRBJ1-1; the table names TRBD1, a call not compared with the DNA. TRBV21-1 is reported as a pseudogene. The CDR3 length is 15 residues.

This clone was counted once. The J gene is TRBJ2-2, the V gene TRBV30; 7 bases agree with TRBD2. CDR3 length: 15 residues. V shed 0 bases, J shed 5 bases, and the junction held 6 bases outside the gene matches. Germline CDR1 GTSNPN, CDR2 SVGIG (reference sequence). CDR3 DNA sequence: TGTGCCTGGAGTGTACGAATTAGCGGGACCGGGGAGCTGTTTTTT. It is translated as CAWSVRISGTGELFF.

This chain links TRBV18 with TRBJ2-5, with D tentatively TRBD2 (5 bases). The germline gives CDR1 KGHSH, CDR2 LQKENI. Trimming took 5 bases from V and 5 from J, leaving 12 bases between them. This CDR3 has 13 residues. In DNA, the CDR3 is TGTGCCAGCTCATCGAGGGCAGAGGAGACCCAGTACTTC. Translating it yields CASSSRAEETQYF.

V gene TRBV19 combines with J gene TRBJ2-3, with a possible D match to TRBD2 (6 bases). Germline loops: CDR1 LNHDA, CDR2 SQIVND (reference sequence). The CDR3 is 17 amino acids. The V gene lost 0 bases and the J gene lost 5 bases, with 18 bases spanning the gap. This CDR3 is CASSIEAGLPGVDTQYF. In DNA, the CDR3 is TGTGCCAGTAGTATAGAGGCGGGACTCCCGGGCGTAGATACGCAGTATTTT.

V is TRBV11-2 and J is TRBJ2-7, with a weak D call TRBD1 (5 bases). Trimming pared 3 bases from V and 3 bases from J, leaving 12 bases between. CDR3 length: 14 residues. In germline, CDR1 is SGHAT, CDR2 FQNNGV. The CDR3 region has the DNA TGTGCCAGCAGCTTGATTGGGGCCTTCTACGAGCAGTACTTC. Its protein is CASSLIGAFYEQYF.

CDR3 sequence: CASSKATGGRLYSNQPQHF. In nucleotides, the CDR3 is TGTGCCAGCAGCAAAGCGACAGGGGGTAGACTTTATAGCAATCAGCCCCAGCATTTT. The chain uses TRBV21-1 and TRBJ1-5; the table's D call, TRBD1, was not checked against the DNA. TRBV21-1 is reported as a pseudogene. This CDR3 contains 19 residues.

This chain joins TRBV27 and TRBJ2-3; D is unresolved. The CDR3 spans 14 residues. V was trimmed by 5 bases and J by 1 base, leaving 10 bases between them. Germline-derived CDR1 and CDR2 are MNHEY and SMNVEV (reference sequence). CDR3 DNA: TGTGCCAGCAGTCGGATACCGGGCACAGATACGCAGTATTTT. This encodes CASSRIPGTDTQYF.

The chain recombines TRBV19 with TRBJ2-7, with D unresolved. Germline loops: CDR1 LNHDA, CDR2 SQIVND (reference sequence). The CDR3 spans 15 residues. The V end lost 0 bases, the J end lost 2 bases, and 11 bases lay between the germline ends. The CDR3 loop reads CASSIDIHPTYEQYF. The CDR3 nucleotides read TGTGCCAGTAGTATAGATATACATCCGACCTACGAGCAGTACTTC.